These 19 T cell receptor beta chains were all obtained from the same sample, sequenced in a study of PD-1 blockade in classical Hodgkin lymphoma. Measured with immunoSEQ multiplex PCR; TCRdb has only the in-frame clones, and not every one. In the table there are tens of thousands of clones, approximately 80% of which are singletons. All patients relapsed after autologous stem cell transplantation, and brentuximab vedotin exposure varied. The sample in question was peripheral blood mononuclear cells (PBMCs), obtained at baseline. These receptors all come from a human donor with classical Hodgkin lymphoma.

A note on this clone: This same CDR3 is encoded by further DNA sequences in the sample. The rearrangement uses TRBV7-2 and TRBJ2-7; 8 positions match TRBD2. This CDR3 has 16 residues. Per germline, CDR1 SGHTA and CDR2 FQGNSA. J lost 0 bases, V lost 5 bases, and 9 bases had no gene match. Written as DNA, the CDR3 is TGTGCCAGCAGCCTAGTGGGGGGGACTAGCTCCTACGAGCAGTACTTC. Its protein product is CASSLVGGTSSYEQYF.

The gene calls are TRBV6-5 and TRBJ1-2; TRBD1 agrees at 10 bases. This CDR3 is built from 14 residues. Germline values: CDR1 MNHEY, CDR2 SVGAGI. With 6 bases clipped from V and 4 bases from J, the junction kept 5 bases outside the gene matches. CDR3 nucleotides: TGTGCCAGCAGCGGACAGGGGGGGTCCTATGGCTACACCTTC. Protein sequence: CASSGQGGSYGYTF.

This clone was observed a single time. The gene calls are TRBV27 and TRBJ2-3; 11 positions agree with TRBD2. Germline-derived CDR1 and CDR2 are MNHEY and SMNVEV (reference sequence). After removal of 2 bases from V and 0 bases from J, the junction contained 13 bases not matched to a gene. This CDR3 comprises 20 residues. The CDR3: CASSLLLAGGRVFSTDTQYF. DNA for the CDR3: TGTGCCAGCAGTTTACTTCTAGCGGGAGGCCGGGTGTTTAGCACAGATACGCAGTATTTT.

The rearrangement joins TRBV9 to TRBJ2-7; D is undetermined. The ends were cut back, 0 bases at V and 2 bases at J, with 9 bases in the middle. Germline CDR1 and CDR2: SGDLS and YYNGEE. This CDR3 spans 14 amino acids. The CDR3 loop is CASSVDVGTYEQYF. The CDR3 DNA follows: TGTGCCAGCAGCGTAGATGTAGGGACCTACGAGCAGTACTTC.

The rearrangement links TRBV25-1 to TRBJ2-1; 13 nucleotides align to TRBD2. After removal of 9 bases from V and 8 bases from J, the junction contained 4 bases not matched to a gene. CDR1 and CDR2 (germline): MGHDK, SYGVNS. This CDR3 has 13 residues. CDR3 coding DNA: TGTGCCAGTCGGACTAGCGGGAGCTATGAGCAGTTCTTC. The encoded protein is CASRTSGSYEQFF.

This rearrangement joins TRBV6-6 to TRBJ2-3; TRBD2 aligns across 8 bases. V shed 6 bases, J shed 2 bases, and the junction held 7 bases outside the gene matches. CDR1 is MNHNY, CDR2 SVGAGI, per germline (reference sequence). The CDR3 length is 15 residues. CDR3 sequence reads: CASSNLAGNTDTQYF. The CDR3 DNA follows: TGTGCCAGCAGCAACTTAGCGGGAAACACAGATACGCAGTATTTT.

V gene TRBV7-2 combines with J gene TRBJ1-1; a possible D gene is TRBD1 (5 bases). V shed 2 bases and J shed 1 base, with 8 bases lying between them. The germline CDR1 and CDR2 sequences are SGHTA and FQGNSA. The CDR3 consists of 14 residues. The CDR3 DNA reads TGTGCCAGCAGCTTATGGGGCGGGAACACTGAAGCTTTCTTT. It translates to CASSLWGGNTEAFF.

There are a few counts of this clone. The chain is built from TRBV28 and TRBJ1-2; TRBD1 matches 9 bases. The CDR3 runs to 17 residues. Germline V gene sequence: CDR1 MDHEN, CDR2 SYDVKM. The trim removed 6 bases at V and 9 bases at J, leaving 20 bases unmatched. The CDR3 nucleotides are TGTGCCAGCAGATTAACAGGGGGCGAATTCTTTGCGAGGAGCTACACCTTC. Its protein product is CASRLTGGEFFARSYTF.

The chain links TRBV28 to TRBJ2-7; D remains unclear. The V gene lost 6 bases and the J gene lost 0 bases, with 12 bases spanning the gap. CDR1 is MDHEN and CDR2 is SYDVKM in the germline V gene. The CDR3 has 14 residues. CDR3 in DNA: TGTGCCAGCAGGGATCCGGGCCCCTCCTACGAGCAGTACTTC. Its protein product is CASRDPGPSYEQYF.

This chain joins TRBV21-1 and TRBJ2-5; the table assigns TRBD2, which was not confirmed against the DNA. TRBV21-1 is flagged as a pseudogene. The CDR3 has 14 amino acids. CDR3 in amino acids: CASSKPGKKETQYF. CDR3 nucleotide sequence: TGTGCCAGCAGCAAACCCGGGAAGAAAGAGACCCAGTACTTC.

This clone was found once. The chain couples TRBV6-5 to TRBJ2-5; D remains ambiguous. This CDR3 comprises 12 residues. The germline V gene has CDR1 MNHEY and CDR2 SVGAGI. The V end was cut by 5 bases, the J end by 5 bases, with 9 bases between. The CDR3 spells CASSPLGETQYF. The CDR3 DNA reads TGTGCCAGCAGTCCCCTTGGGGAGACCCAGTACTTC.

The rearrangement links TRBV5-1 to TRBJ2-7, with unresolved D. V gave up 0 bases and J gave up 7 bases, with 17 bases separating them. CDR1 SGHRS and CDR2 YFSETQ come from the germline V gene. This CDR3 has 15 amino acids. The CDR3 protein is CASSLVTGPGGEQYF. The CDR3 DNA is TGCGCCAGCAGCTTGGTTACCGGACCTGGTGGGGAGCAGTACTTC.

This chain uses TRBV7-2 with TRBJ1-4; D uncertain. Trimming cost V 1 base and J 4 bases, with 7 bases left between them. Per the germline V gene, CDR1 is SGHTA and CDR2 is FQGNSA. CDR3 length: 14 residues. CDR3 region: CASSLEGLNEKLFF. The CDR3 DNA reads TGTGCCAGCAGCTTAGAAGGCCTTAATGAAAAACTGTTTTTT.

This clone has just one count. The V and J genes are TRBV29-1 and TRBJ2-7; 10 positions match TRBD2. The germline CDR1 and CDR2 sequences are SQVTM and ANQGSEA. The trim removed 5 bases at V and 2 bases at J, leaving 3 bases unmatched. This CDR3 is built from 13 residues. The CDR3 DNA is TGCAGCGTTCGGACTAGCGGTCCCTACGAGCAGTACTTC. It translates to CSVRTSGPYEQYF.

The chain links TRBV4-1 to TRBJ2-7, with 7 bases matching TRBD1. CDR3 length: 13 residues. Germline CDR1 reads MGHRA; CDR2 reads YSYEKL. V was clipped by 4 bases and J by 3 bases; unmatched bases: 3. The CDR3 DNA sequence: TGCGCCAGCAGCCTGGGGACAGACTACGAGCAGTACTTC. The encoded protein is CASSLGTDYEQYF.

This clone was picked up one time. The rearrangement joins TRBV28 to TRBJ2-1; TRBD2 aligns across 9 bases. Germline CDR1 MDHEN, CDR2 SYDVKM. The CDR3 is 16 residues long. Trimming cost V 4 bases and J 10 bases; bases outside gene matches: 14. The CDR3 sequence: CASSSRTLLLAGEQFF. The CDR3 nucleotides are TGTGCCAGCAGTTCCCGGACACTTTTACTAGCGGGCGAGCAGTTCTTC.

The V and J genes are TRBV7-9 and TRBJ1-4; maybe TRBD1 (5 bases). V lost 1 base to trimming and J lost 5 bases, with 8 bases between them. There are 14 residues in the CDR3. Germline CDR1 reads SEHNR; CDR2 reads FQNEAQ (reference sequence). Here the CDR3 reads CASSLERGNEKLFF. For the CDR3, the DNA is TGTGCCAGCAGCTTAGAACGGGGGAATGAAAAACTGTTTTTT.

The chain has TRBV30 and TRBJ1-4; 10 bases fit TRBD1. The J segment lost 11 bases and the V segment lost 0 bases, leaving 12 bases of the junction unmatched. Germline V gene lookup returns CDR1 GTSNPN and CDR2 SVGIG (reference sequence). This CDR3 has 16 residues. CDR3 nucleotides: TGTGCCTGGAGTGTACCGGTCGGACAGGGGGGACCTAAACTGTTTTTT. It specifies CAWSVPVGQGGPKLFF.

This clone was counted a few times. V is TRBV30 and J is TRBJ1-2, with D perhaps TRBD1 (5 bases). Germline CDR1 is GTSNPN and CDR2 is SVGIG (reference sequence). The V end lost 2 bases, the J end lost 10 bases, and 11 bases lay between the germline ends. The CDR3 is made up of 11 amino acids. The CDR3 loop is CAWSIGDHYTF. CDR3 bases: TGTGCCTGGAGTATTGGGGACCACTACACCTTC.